This TCR beta chain is from a study of spatial heterogeneity in lung cancer. Study details: Beta-chain sequences were consistently detected more often than alpha-chain sequences.

V lost 0 bases and J lost 4, with 23 bases in between. This CDR3 region has 18 residues. Germline CDR1 is SGDLS and CDR2 is YYNGEE. This clonotype was recorded at least ten times. Its antigen is not known. General study points: Tumoral mutation counts were tracked by counts of expanded intratumoral alpha and beta TCRs.

Every individual TCR cDNA molecule carried its own unique molecular identifier, which allowed correction of PCR and sequencing errors. TCRdb passed the 5' RACE reads through MiXCR, listing each CDR3 protein once. In the table there are about 21,000 distinct CDR3 sequences, about 2.7% of which are singletons. The sample's time point: sample taken at primary tumor resection. A total of fewer than 80 untreated early-stage non-small cell lung cancer patients served as donors. Whole RNA, which was extracted from tumor, nontumor lung tissue or frozen PBMC, was sequenced without any cell sorting. The chain is built from TRBV9 and TRBJ2-7, with D perhaps being TRBD1 or TRBD2 (6 bases each). The clonotype comes from a male donor with early-stage non-small cell lung cancer. The specimen comprised lung tumor tissue, sampled at surgery. The CDR3, as DNA: TGTGCCAGCAGCGTAGAGACGGCGGAGGAGGGGGTTAATTACGAGCAGTACTTC. Translating gives CASSVETAEEGVNYEQYF.